This is a list of T cell receptor beta chains from one sample in a study of radiation and T cells in renal cell carcinoma. Repertoires were generated with immunoSEQ multiplex PCR, while TCRdb's copy carries only in-frame clones and drops some. The data hold some 46,000 clones, with over 80% observed a single time. The specimen was blood, collected from a patient whose treatment included radiotherapy and nephrectomy. The receptors were sampled from a woman in her seventies with renal cell carcinoma. The CDR3 runs from the conserved cysteine through the conserved F or W. A D gene is named only where the DNA matches it firmly. Size values are once, few and many counts, or a class for expanded clones, and some rows have none.

clone size,J gene,D gene,V gene,CDR3 length,CDR3 protein,CDR3 DNA
.,TRBJ2-2,TRBD2,TRBV19,16,CASNDNSGRYGGELFF,TGTGCCAGTAACGACAATAGCGGGAGGTATGGCGGGGAGCTGTTTTTT
.,TRBJ1-1,.,TRBV19,15,CASSITSGGNTEAFF,TGTGCCAGTAGTATCACGTCAGGTGGGAACACTGAAGCTTTCTTT
.,TRBJ1-5,.,TRBV4-1,16,CASSQDRRVGNQPQHF,TGCGCCAGCAGCCAAGATCGCCGGGTAGGCAATCAGCCCCAGCATTTT
.,TRBJ1-4,.,TRBV9,15,CASSTSTSTNEKLFF,TGTGCCAGCAGCACCTCAACTTCAACTAATGAAAAACTGTTTTTT
.,TRBJ2-3,.,TRBV4-3,16,CASSQDYFLSTDTQYF,TGCGCCAGCAGCCAAGATTACTTTCTCAGCACAGATACGCAGTATTTT
once,TRBJ1-2,TRBD1,TRBV5-6,16,CASSTTPTGANYGYTF,TGTGCCAGCAGCACTACCCCGACAGGGGCCAACTATGGCTACACCTTC
.,TRBJ2-7,.,TRBV6-1,16,CASSGIAGGGSYEQYF,TGTGCCAGCAGTGGGATTGCCGGAGGGGGCTCCTACGAGCAGTACTTC
few,TRBJ2-3,TRBD1,TRBV14,16,CASSQAPRGRADTQYF,TGTGCCAGCAGCCAAGCCCCCAGGGGGCGGGCAGATACGCAGTATTTT
once,TRBJ1-1,TRBD1,TRBV18,15,CASSPIQGMNTEAFF,TGTGCCAGCTCACCAATACAGGGGATGAACACTGAAGCTTTCTTT
.,TRBJ2-7,.,TRBV23-1,13,CASTPGRGYEQYF,TGCGCCAGCACCCCTGGCAGGGGATACGAGCAGTACTTC
.,TRBJ2-3,TRBD1,TRBV7-9,15,CASSTGTGGTDTQYF,TGTGCCAGCAGCACCGGGACAGGGGGGACAGATACGCAGTATTTT
.,TRBJ1-1,.,TRBV7-3,13,CASSSDGNTEAFF,TGTGCCAGCAGCTCGGACGGGAACACTGAAGCTTTCTTT
.,TRBJ1-2,.,TRBV13,16,CASSMRTGTTVYGYTF,TGTGCCAGCAGCATGAGAACCGGGACGACGGTCTATGGCTACACCTTC
.,TRBJ2-5,TRBD2,TRBV7-2,15,CASSHRSGVGETQYF,TGTGCCAGCAGCCATAGGAGCGGGGTAGGAGAGACCCAGTACTTC
.,TRBJ1-2,.,TRBV5-1,16,CASSPQGTDSNYGYTF,TGCGCCAGCAGCCCTCAGGGGACGGACTCAAACTATGGCTACACCTTC
.,TRBJ2-7,TRBD1,TRBV7-8,16,CASSRAPGQGFDEQYF,TGTGCCAGCAGCCGTGCTCCGGGACAGGGGTTCGACGAGCAGTACTTC
once,TRBJ2-1,.,TRBV9,16,CASSVAGVGSVGEQFF,TGTGCCAGCAGCGTAGCGGGCGTGGGTTCCGTGGGTGAGCAGTTCTTC
.,TRBJ1-2,.,TRBV7-3,14,CASSQRPGRGGYTF,TGTGCCAGCAGCCAGAGGCCCGGGAGAGGTGGCTACACCTTC
.,TRBJ2-1,.,TRBV5-4,15,CASSFHTGPNNEQFF,TGTGCCAGCAGCTTTCACACGGGGCCCAACAATGAGCAGTTCTTC
.,TRBJ2-7,TRBD1,TRBV6-5,13,CASSYDRDYEQYF,TGTGCCAGCAGTTACGACAGGGACTACGAGCAGTACTTC
.,TRBJ2-1,.,TRBV7-2,15,CASSLVWEIYNEQFF,TGTGCCAGCAGCTTAGTGTGGGAGATCTACAATGAGCAGTTCTTC
.,TRBJ2-5,.,TRBV7-7,14,CASSLDQGGQTQYF,TGTGCCAGCAGCTTAGATCAGGGGGGACAGACCCAGTACTTC
few,TRBJ1-1,.,TRBV6-5,15,CASSKPTERATEAFF,TGTGCCAGCAGTAAACCGACAGAGCGGGCCACTGAAGCTTTCTTT
.,TRBJ2-5,.,TRBV5-6,14,CASSWGSVEETQYF,TGTGCCAGCAGCTGGGGGTCAGTCGAAGAGACCCAGTACTTC
few,TRBJ2-3,TRBD2,TRBV7-8,16,CASSLGTSAFTDTQYF,TGTGCCAGCAGCTTGGGGACTAGCGCCTTCACAGATACGCAGTATTTT
.,TRBJ2-2,TRBD1,TRBV12-5,18,CARGALGQGRPCTGELFF,TGTGCCAGGGGGGCCTTGGGACAGGGGCGCCCTTGCACCGGGGAGCTGTTTTTT
.,TRBJ2-7,TRBD1,TRBV5-4,13,CASSPDRIGEQYF,TGTGCCAGCAGCCCGGACAGGATTGGCGAGCAGTACTTC
.,TRBJ1-1,.,TRBV5-1,14,CASSLVWGSTEAFF,TGCGCCAGCAGCTTGGTTTGGGGGTCCACTGAAGCTTTCTTT
few,TRBJ1-2,TRBD1,TRBV6-5,15,CASSSRTGGNYGYTF,TGTGCCAGCAGTTCCAGGACAGGGGGGAACTATGGCTACACCTTC
.,TRBJ1-4,.,TRBV2,14,CASSELGSDEKLFF,TGTGCCAGCAGTGAATTGGGATCCGATGAAAAACTGTTTTTT
.,TRBJ2-1,.,TRBV5-1,13,CASSLGSANEQFF,TGCGCCAGCAGCTTAGGTTCCGCCAATGAGCAGTTCTTC
.,TRBJ2-7,.,TRBV7-8,14,CASSVRAGTYEQYF,TGTGCCAGCAGCGTCCGGGCAGGGACCTACGAGCAGTACTTC
.,TRBJ2-3,TRBD1,TRBV19,15,CASHTGGASTDTQYF,TGTGCCAGTCATACAGGGGGCGCGAGCACAGATACGCAGTATTTT
many,TRBJ2-7,TRBD2,TRBV4-1,16,CASSQGTSGGNYEQYF,TGCGCCAGCAGCCAAGGGACTAGCGGGGGGAACTACGAGCAGTACTTC
.,TRBJ2-3,.,TRBV5-8,13,CASRAIRGDTQYF,TGTGCCAGCAGGGCGATACGGGGAGATACGCAGTATTTT
.,TRBJ1-6,.,TRBV5-4,12,CASSAGGRTLHF,TGTGCCAGCAGCGCGGGAGGGAGAACCCTCCACTTT